These T cell receptor beta chains were read from a single sample in a study of shared clonotypes between healthy human individuals. Profiling relied on immunoSEQ multiplex PCR, and the TCRdb table lists in-frame clones only, not all of them. Here the sample spans about 95,000 clones, approximately 61% being singletons. Sequenced material: memory CD8+ T cells sorted from blood. The receptors stem from a young man in good health. Both conserved end residues are part of each CDR3. Fields, in order: J gene, V gene, clone size, D gene, CDR3 DNA, CDR3 protein. A D gene is named only where the DNA matches it firmly. The size entry is marked missing in some rows and otherwise reads once, few, many or a size class.

j_gene: TRBJ2-1; v_gene: TRBV25-1; abundance: -; d_gene: TRBD2; CDR3nt: TGTGCCAGCAGTGAATCGGGTAGCGGGAAATATAATGAGCAGTTCTTC; CDR3aa: CASSESGSGKYNEQFF
j_gene: TRBJ1-5; v_gene: TRBV19; abundance: -; d_gene: TRBD1; CDR3nt: TGTGCCAGTAGCACGCCGATCCTAACAGGGGGCGATGGTAATCAGCCCCAGCATTTT; CDR3aa: CASSTPILTGGDGNQPQHF
j_gene: TRBJ1-5; v_gene: TRBV15; abundance: -; d_gene: TRBD1; CDR3nt: TGTGCCACTTTACAGGACAGGGGGCTCAGTCAGCCCCAGCATTTT; CDR3aa: CATLQDRGLSQPQHF
j_gene: TRBJ2-5; v_gene: TRBV27; abundance: few; d_gene: -; CDR3nt: TGTGCCAGCAGTCCTACAGGGTATTCGGCCCAGTACTTC; CDR3aa: CASSPTGYSAQYF
j_gene: TRBJ2-3; v_gene: TRBV28; abundance: -; d_gene: TRBD2; CDR3nt: TGTGCCAGCAGTTTATCTAGCGGGTCAGATACGCAGTATTTT; CDR3aa: CASSLSSGSDTQYF
j_gene: TRBJ2-2; v_gene: TRBV7-6; abundance: -; d_gene: TRBD2; CDR3nt: TGTGCCAGCAGCCCAAGTATAGCGGGGGGGAACACCGGGGAGCTGTTTTTT; CDR3aa: CASSPSIAGGNTGELFF
j_gene: TRBJ1-4; v_gene: TRBV2; abundance: -; d_gene: -; CDR3nt: TGTGCCAGCAGTGCCCAAAGACCCGACGGAAAACTGTTTTTT; CDR3aa: CASSAQRPDGKLFF
j_gene: TRBJ2-7; v_gene: TRBV27; abundance: once; d_gene: -; CDR3nt: TGTGCCAGCAGTTTCTGGCAGGGGAACCCCTACGAGCAGTACTTC; CDR3aa: CASSFWQGNPYEQYF
j_gene: TRBJ2-2; v_gene: TRBV7-8; abundance: many; d_gene: -; CDR3nt: TGTGCCAGCAGCCTTGGGGAGGGGGTCGCCGGGGAGCTGTTTTTT; CDR3aa: CASSLGEGVAGELFF
j_gene: TRBJ2-3; v_gene: TRBV2; abundance: -; d_gene: TRBD2; CDR3nt: TGTGCCATCACCAGCGGGGACCCAGATACGCAGTATTTT; CDR3aa: CAITSGDPDTQYF
j_gene: TRBJ2-1; v_gene: TRBV7-9; abundance: -; d_gene: TRBD2; CDR3nt: TGTGCCAGCAGCTTACCGGGGACTAGCGGGGGATCCTACAATGAGCAGTTCTTC; CDR3aa: CASSLPGTSGGSYNEQFF
j_gene: TRBJ1-4; v_gene: TRBV27; abundance: -; d_gene: -; CDR3nt: TGTGCCAGCAGTTTACTAGGGGAGGATGAAAAACTGTTTTTT; CDR3aa: CASSLLGEDEKLFF
j_gene: TRBJ2-7; v_gene: TRBV11-1; abundance: -; d_gene: -; CDR3nt: TGTGCCAGCACCCTCCGCCAGGGTGGCGCCTACGAGCAGTACTTC; CDR3aa: CASTLRQGGAYEQYF
j_gene: TRBJ2-1; v_gene: TRBV7-3; abundance: many; d_gene: -; CDR3nt: TGTGCCAGCAGCCCAGGGTGGGAGGCCTACAATGAGCAGTTCTTC; CDR3aa: CASSPGWEAYNEQFF
j_gene: TRBJ1-1; v_gene: TRBV27; abundance: -; d_gene: -; CDR3nt: TGTGCCAGCAGTTTGGGGGGAAACACTGAAGCTTTCTTT; CDR3aa: CASSLGGNTEAFF
j_gene: TRBJ2-1; v_gene: TRBV28; abundance: few; d_gene: -; CDR3nt: TGTGCCAGCAGACCTCCGGGTTACAATGAGCAGTTCTTC; CDR3aa: CASRPPGYNEQFF
j_gene: TRBJ2-3; v_gene: TRBV5-6; abundance: -; d_gene: -; CDR3nt: TGTGCCAGCACCTTGGGGGGGGCTCACACAGATACGCAGTATTTT; CDR3aa: CASTLGGAHTDTQYF
j_gene: TRBJ2-1; v_gene: TRBV27; abundance: -; d_gene: TRBD2; CDR3nt: TGTGCCAGCAGAAAAGCGGGACTAGCGGGGAGGAATGAGCAGTTCTTC; CDR3aa: CASRKAGLAGRNEQFF
j_gene: TRBJ2-7; v_gene: TRBV11-2; abundance: -; d_gene: -; CDR3nt: TGTGCCAGCAGCTTAGCAGGTACCTCCTACGAGCAGTACTTC; CDR3aa: CASSLAGTSYEQYF
j_gene: TRBJ2-1; v_gene: TRBV2; abundance: -; d_gene: TRBD2; CDR3nt: TGTGCCAGCAGGAGCGGGACTAGCGCCGGTTTAGGTGAGCAGTTCTTC; CDR3aa: CASRSGTSAGLGEQFF
j_gene: TRBJ2-2; v_gene: TRBV6-4; abundance: many; d_gene: -; CDR3nt: TGTGCCAGCAGTGACTCGGACACGAACACCGGGGAGCTGTTTTTT; CDR3aa: CASSDSDTNTGELFF
j_gene: TRBJ2-1; v_gene: TRBV27; abundance: -; d_gene: TRBD2; CDR3nt: TGTGCCAGCAAGGGACTAGCGGGACGGAATGAGCAGTTCTTC; CDR3aa: CASKGLAGRNEQFF
j_gene: TRBJ2-7; v_gene: TRBV11-2; abundance: many; d_gene: -; CDR3nt: TGTGCCAGCAGCTTAACAGGAGGGAGGTACGAGCAGTACTTC; CDR3aa: CASSLTGGRYEQYF
j_gene: TRBJ2-3; v_gene: TRBV6-1; abundance: -; d_gene: -; CDR3nt: TGTGCCAGCAGTGAAATTCGGGGAGATACGCAGTATTTT; CDR3aa: CASSEIRGDTQYF
j_gene: TRBJ2-5; v_gene: TRBV10-3; abundance: -; d_gene: TRBD1; CDR3nt: TGTGCCATCTCACAGGGGGCTGGGGAGACCCAGTACTTC; CDR3aa: CAISQGAGETQYF
j_gene: TRBJ2-5; v_gene: TRBV18; abundance: -; d_gene: -; CDR3nt: TGTGCCAGCTCACATTCCTGGGAGACCCAGTACTTC; CDR3aa: CASSHSWETQYF
j_gene: TRBJ2-2; v_gene: TRBV11-3; abundance: -; d_gene: TRBD1; CDR3nt: TGTGCCAGCAGCTCCCGACAGGGTACCGGGGAGCTGTTTTTT; CDR3aa: CASSSRQGTGELFF
j_gene: TRBJ1-1; v_gene: TRBV27; abundance: -; d_gene: -; CDR3nt: TGTGCCAGCAGTAGACTCGGGGGATTTACTGAAGCTTTCTTT; CDR3aa: CASSRLGGFTEAFF
j_gene: TRBJ2-5; v_gene: TRBV19; abundance: many; d_gene: TRBD2; CDR3nt: TGTGCCAGTAGTCCTGGGACTATCCAGACCCAGTACTTC; CDR3aa: CASSPGTIQTQYF
j_gene: TRBJ1-1; v_gene: TRBV2; abundance: -; d_gene: -; CDR3nt: TGTGCCAGTGAGTGGTTTCTAAGTGAAGCTTTCTTT; CDR3aa: CASEWFLSEAFF
j_gene: TRBJ2-1; v_gene: TRBV15; abundance: -; d_gene: -; CDR3nt: TGTGCCACCAGCAGACGAGGCAGAAGCTCCTACAATGAGCAGTTCTTC; CDR3aa: CATSRRGRSSYNEQFF
j_gene: TRBJ2-5; v_gene: TRBV19; abundance: -; d_gene: -; CDR3nt: TGTGCCAGTAGACCCGGGACTTGGGCTCAAGGAACCCAGTACTTC; CDR3aa: CASRPGTWAQGTQYF
j_gene: TRBJ2-7; v_gene: TRBV28; abundance: -; d_gene: TRBD2; CDR3nt: TGTGCCAGCAGTTTAGGGGGCGCTAGCGGGAGGACCAACGAGCAGTACTTC; CDR3aa: CASSLGGASGRTNEQYF
j_gene: TRBJ2-5; v_gene: TRBV28; abundance: -; d_gene: TRBD1; CDR3nt: TGTGCCAGCAGTCCCAGGGGGCTTCATGAGACCCAGTACTTC; CDR3aa: CASSPRGLHETQYF
j_gene: TRBJ2-3; v_gene: TRBV2; abundance: few; d_gene: TRBD1; CDR3nt: TGTGCCAGCAGAGGGGGACAGAGCACAGATACGCAGTATTTT; CDR3aa: CASRGGQSTDTQYF
j_gene: TRBJ2-1; v_gene: TRBV28; abundance: -; d_gene: TRBD1; CDR3nt: TGTGCCAGCAGTAAAGTACCGGGACAGGAACAGTTCTTC; CDR3aa: CASSKVPGQEQFF
j_gene: TRBJ2-3; v_gene: TRBV7-9; abundance: -; d_gene: TRBD2; CDR3nt: TGTGCCAGCAGCTACCTAGCGGGAGGGCCAGATACGCAGTATTTT; CDR3aa: CASSYLAGGPDTQYF
j_gene: TRBJ2-2; v_gene: TRBV25-1; abundance: -; d_gene: -; CDR3nt: TGTGCCAGCAGCCCGGGTGGAGCCAGGGGAGGGGACGGGGAGCTGTTTTTT; CDR3aa: CASSPGGARGGDGELFF
j_gene: TRBJ1-2; v_gene: TRBV10-3; abundance: once; d_gene: -; CDR3nt: TGTGCCATCAGTACTTCGCGGACAGTAAACTATGGCTACACCTTC; CDR3aa: CAISTSRTVNYGYTF
j_gene: TRBJ2-5; v_gene: TRBV25-1; abundance: -; d_gene: -; CDR3nt: TGTGCCAGCAGGTCTCCAGGGGGGGAGACCCAGTACTTC; CDR3aa: CASRSPGGETQYF
j_gene: TRBJ2-7; v_gene: TRBV7-2; abundance: -; d_gene: -; CDR3nt: TGTGCCAGCAGCTTCCATGGCCCGGAGTACGAGCAGTACTTC; CDR3aa: CASSFHGPEYEQYF
j_gene: TRBJ2-1; v_gene: TRBV7-8; abundance: -; d_gene: TRBD2; CDR3nt: TGTGCCAGCAGCTTAGTGACCGGACTAGGAGCCAATGAGCAGTTCTTC; CDR3aa: CASSLVTGLGANEQFF
j_gene: TRBJ2-1; v_gene: TRBV2; abundance: -; d_gene: TRBD1; CDR3nt: TGTGCCAGCAGTGACCTACAGGGGGGTTACAATGAGCAGTTCTTC; CDR3aa: CASSDLQGGYNEQFF
j_gene: TRBJ1-1; v_gene: TRBV18; abundance: -; d_gene: -; CDR3nt: TGTGCCAGCTCACCTGAAACAGAGAGGGACACTGAAGCTTTCTTT; CDR3aa: CASSPETERDTEAFF
j_gene: TRBJ2-1; v_gene: TRBV28; abundance: -; d_gene: -; CDR3nt: TGTGCCAGCAGTTTGTACGGGAGTGAGCAGTTCTTC; CDR3aa: CASSLYGSEQFF
j_gene: TRBJ1-1; v_gene: TRBV6-1; abundance: -; d_gene: -; CDR3nt: TGTGCCAGCAGTGAGGGACGCACTGAAGCTTTCTTT; CDR3aa: CASSEGRTEAFF
j_gene: TRBJ2-1; v_gene: TRBV9; abundance: -; d_gene: TRBD2; CDR3nt: TGTGCCAGCAGCGTGACCCCGACTAGCCCCAGCTCCTACAATGAGCAGTTCTTC; CDR3aa: CASSVTPTSPSSYNEQFF
j_gene: TRBJ2-3; v_gene: TRBV9; abundance: many; d_gene: -; CDR3nt: TGTGCCAGCAGCGTAGTTTCAGATACGCAGTATTTT; CDR3aa: CASSVVSDTQYF
j_gene: TRBJ2-2; v_gene: TRBV10-1; abundance: many; d_gene: TRBD1; CDR3nt: TGCGCCAGCGGGGAGGACAGGGATTACACCGGGGAGCTGTTTTTT; CDR3aa: CASGEDRDYTGELFF
j_gene: TRBJ2-3; v_gene: TRBV9; abundance: -; d_gene: -; CDR3nt: TGTGCCAGCAGCGTAGAAGTAGCCCTGTTGGCAGATACGCAGTATTTT; CDR3aa: CASSVEVALLADTQYF
j_gene: TRBJ2-1; v_gene: TRBV29-1; abundance: -; d_gene: TRBD2; CDR3nt: TGCAGCGTAGAGGGACTAGCGGGAAATGAGCAGTTCTTC; CDR3aa: CSVEGLAGNEQFF
j_gene: TRBJ2-7; v_gene: TRBV13; abundance: -; d_gene: -; CDR3nt: TGTGCCAGCAGCGGAGCAACCGAACGTGAGCAGTACTTC; CDR3aa: CASSGATEREQYF